This record concerns one T cell receptor beta chain sequence. Its antigen is currently unknown. Amplification yielded TCR beta CDR3 regions, with RNA transcripts as the source. Researchers ran a first-round RT-PCR on the TCR CDR3 using the HTBI primer set. TCRdb re-called the multiplex PCR reads through MiXCR, storing one row per CDR3 protein. The sample gives about 570,000 distinct CDR3 sequences, roughly 46% of which show up once; 19% is in the top ten. The V end was cut by 4 bases, the J end by 8 bases, with 14 bases between. This CDR3 has 14 residues. Germline loops: CDR1 SNHLY, CDR2 FYNNEI. This entry belongs to a study of T cells in Graves' hyperthyroidism and ophthalmopathy. Whole-study results and caveats: Ophthalmopathy stood apart from stable hyperthyroidism in a 13 V-J model.

The specimen was peripheral blood or thyroid tissue (not recorded which). This sequence was found in an adult woman with Graves' disease, either hyperthyroidism or ophthalmopathy (not recorded which). The rearrangement links TRBV2 to TRBJ1-4; D uncertain. CDR3 in DNA: TGTGCCAGCAGTGCATTGGGTCTAACAGAAAAACTGTTTTTT. Residues: CASSALGLTEKLFF.